The 14 T cell receptor beta chains below all came from one sample that was sequenced in a study of blood T cell repertoires in COVID-19. Data came from immunoSEQ multiplex PCR; TCRdb stores just in-frame clones and leaves some out. The sample has about 200,000 clones, 75% to 95% seen once. Input material: peripheral blood. The receptors stem from a man over 45 with acute or convalescent COVID-19.

The V and J genes are TRBV6-1 and TRBJ1-5, with a tentative D call TRBD1 (5 bases). Trimming removed 2 bases at V and 3 bases at J, with 8 bases between. Germline V gene data show CDR1 as MNHNS and CDR2 as SASEGT. The CDR3 is made up of 14 amino acids. The CDR3 here is CASSEWGDNQPQHF. CDR3 sequence (DNA): TGTGCCAGCAGTGAATGGGGGGACAATCAGCCCCAGCATTTT.

The chain employs TRBV13 and TRBJ2-7, with D uncertain. V was cut by 0 bases and J by 5 bases, with 11 bases left in between. The V gene's germline CDR1 is PRHDT and CDR2 FYEKMQ (reference sequence). The CDR3 covers 14 residues. For the CDR3, the DNA is TGTGCCAGCAGCTTAGGCCGGCGGCGCGACGAGCAGTACGTC. This encodes CASSLGRRRDEQYV.

The chain's CDR3 is CASSQDLSGQTNEKLFF. CDR3 bases: TGCGCCAGCAGCCAAGATTTATCGGGACAGACAAATGAAAAACTGTTTTTT. This chain connects TRBV4-3 to TRBJ1-4; 7 nucleotides agree with TRBD1. Germline V gives CDR1 LGHNA, CDR2 YSLEER. The CDR3 sequence is 17 residues long. V lost 0 bases, J lost 5 bases, and 9 bases stayed unmatched.

V and J are TRBV13 and TRBJ2-7; D is ambiguous. The CDR3 has 13 amino acids. Trimming removed 5 bases from V and 1 base from J, with 9 bases in between. In germline, CDR1 is PRHDT, CDR2 FYEKMQ (reference sequence). In nucleotides, the CDR3 is TGTGCCAGCAGCCCTCTCAGGTCCTACGAGCAGTACTTC. Translating gives CASSPLRSYEQYF.

The rearrangement links TRBV5-6 to TRBJ1-5; 9 bases are a match to TRBD1. Germline trimming cut 3 bases from V and 4 bases from J; bases unmatched to any gene: 5. This CDR3 has 15 amino acids. CDR1 and CDR2 (germline): SGHDT, YYEEEE. The CDR3 loop is CASSSRTGVNQPQHF. The CDR3, as DNA: TGTGCCAGCAGCTCTAGGACAGGGGTAAATCAGCCCCAGCATTTT. Full variable domain (rest looked up from reference TRBV5-6 and TRBJ1-5): DAGVTQSPTHLIKTRGQQVTLRCSPKSGHDTVSWYQQALGQGPQFIFQYYEEEERQRGNFPDRFSGHQFPNYSSELNVNALLLGDSALYLCASSSRTGVNQPQHFGDGTRLSIL.

This chain connects TRBV7-9 to TRBJ2-2; tentatively, D is TRBD1 (6 bases). The CDR3 has 15 amino acids. V was cut by 1 base and J by 2 bases, with 8 bases left in between. Germline V gives CDR1 SEHNR, CDR2 FQNEAQ (reference sequence). CDR3 sequence reads: CASSLVQGNTGELFF. Here the CDR3 DNA reads TGTGCCAGCAGCTTAGTACAGGGAAACACCGGGGAGCTGTTTTTT.

The chain carries TRBV19 and TRBJ1-1, with 7 bases aligning to TRBD1. The CDR3 is made up of 15 amino acids. CDR1 and CDR2 from the germline V gene are LNHDA and SQIVND (reference sequence). Trimming took 7 bases from V and 0 from J; bases not matched to a gene: 8. The CDR3 loop is CASTGRQGMNTEAFF. The DNA for the CDR3 is TGTGCCAGTACGGGTCGACAGGGAATGAACACTGAAGCTTTCTTT. Based on the CDR3 plus reference TRBV19 and TRBJ1-1, the full variable domain is DGGITQSPKYLFRKEGQNVTLSCEQNLNHDAMYWYRQDPGQGLRLIYYSQIVNDFQKGDIAEGYSVSREKKESFPLTVTSAQKNPTAFYLCASTGRQGMNTEAFFGQGTRLTVV.

This chain connects TRBV19 to TRBJ2-5; 8 bases are shared with TRBD2. The ends lost 2 bases at V and 5 bases at J; junction bases unmatched: 4. The CDR3 totals 14 residues. Germline CDR1 is LNHDA and CDR2 is SQIVND (reference sequence). CDR3 residues: CASSITSGGETQYF. CDR3 in DNA: TGTGCCAGTAGTATAACGTCGGGGGGGGAGACCCAGTACTTC.

This chain uses TRBV19 with TRBJ1-4, with 7 bases matching TRBD1. Germline assignment: CDR1 LNHDA and CDR2 SQIVND (reference sequence). CDR3 length: 15 amino acids. The ends lost 5 bases at V and 0 bases at J; junction bases unmatched: 3. CDR3 in DNA: TGTGCCAGTAGTGAGACAGGGACAACTAATGAAAAACTGTTTTTT. Its translation: CASSETGTTNEKLFF.

The V call is TRBV7-6, the J call TRBJ2-1, with D uncertain. V dropped 1 base and J dropped 2 bases, with 9 bases sitting between them. The CDR3 spans 15 residues. Germline assignment: CDR1 SGHVS and CDR2 FNYEAQ. CDR3 protein: CASSLDPTPYNEQFF. The DNA of the CDR3 is TGTGCCAGCAGCTTAGATCCTACCCCCTACAATGAGCAGTTCTTC.

This sequence joins TRBV6-6 and TRBJ2-5, with 7 bases identical to TRBD1. There are 14 residues in the CDR3. Germline CDR1 MNHNY, CDR2 SVGAGI (reference sequence). The J segment lost 4 bases and the V segment lost 4 bases, leaving 6 bases of the junction unmatched. CDR3 DNA sequence: TGTGCCAGCAGTTCTAAGGGGGCCCGAGAGACCCAGTACTTC. This gives the protein CASSSKGARETQYF.

The chain has TRBV5-4 and TRBJ2-3; 8 bases fit TRBD2. V shed 0 bases, J shed 0 bases, and the junction held 3 bases outside the gene matches. Germline CDR1 is SGHNT and CDR2 is YYREEE (reference sequence). The CDR3 sequence is 16 residues long. The CDR3 sequence: CASSLGGGRSTDTQYF. CDR3 DNA sequence: TGTGCCAGCAGCTTGGGTGGCGGGAGGAGCACAGATACGCAGTATTTT.

The rearrangement uses TRBV7-3 and TRBJ2-2, with 7 bases aligning to TRBD2. CDR3 length equals 15 residues. V dropped 3 bases and J dropped 1; count of bases not matched to a gene: 2. CDR1 and CDR2 from the germline V gene are SGHTA and FQGTGA. The CDR3 loop reads CASSLASGNTGELFF. The DNA for the CDR3 is TGTGCCAGCAGCTTGGCTAGCGGGAACACCGGGGAGCTGTTTTTT.

The V call is TRBV6-1, the J call TRBJ1-1; D unresolved. The germline V and J ends were trimmed by 2 bases and 3 bases, with 10 bases remaining between them. CDR1 is MNHNS and CDR2 is SASEGT in the germline V gene. This CDR3 contains 14 residues. The CDR3 sequence: CASSEIGSYTEAFF. The DNA of the CDR3 is TGTGCCAGCAGTGAAATCGGGAGCTACACTGAAGCTTTCTTT.